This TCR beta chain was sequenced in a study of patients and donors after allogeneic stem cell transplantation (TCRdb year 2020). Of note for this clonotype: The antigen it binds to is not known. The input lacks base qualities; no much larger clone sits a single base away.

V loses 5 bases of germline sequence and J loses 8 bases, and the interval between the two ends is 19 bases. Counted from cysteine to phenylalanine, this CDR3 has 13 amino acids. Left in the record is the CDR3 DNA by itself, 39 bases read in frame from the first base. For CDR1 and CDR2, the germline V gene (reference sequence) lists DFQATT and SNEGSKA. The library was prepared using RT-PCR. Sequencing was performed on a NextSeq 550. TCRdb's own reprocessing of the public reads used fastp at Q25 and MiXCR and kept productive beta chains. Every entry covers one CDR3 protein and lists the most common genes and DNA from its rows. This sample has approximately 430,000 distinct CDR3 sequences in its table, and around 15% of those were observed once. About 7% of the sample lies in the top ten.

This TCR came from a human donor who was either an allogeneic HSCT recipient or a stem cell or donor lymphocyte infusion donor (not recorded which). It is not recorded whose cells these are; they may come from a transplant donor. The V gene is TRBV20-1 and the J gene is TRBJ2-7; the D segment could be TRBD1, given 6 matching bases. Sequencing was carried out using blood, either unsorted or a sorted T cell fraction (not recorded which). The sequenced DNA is TGCAGTGCTGAGACACCTGCGAGGGACAAGCAGTACTTC. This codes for CSAETPARDKQYF.